The T cell receptor beta chain under discussion was sequenced for a study of beta chain features in type 1 diabetes. Germline assignment: CDR1 SQVTM and CDR2 ANQGSEA. CDR3 length: 14 residues. Trimming at V came to 1 base and at J to 6 bases, leaving 7 bases not matched to a gene. The investigators reverse transcribed all of the isolated RNA, so they sequenced expressed TCRB transcripts. Using immunoSEQ multiplex PCR, the repertoire was profiled, and TCRdb retains in-frame clones only, with some absent. This table holds 200,000 to 250,000 clones, around 68% found once. The V gene is TRBV29-1, the J gene TRBJ2-7, with 9 bases lining up with TRBD1. Sequenced material: naive CD4+ T cells from blood. The sequence was obtained from a man aged 30 to 39 in good health. The DNA of the CDR3 is TGCAGCGTTGAAGCCGGGACAGGGCGGACCGAGCAGTACTTC. It codes for CSVEAGTGRTEQYF.